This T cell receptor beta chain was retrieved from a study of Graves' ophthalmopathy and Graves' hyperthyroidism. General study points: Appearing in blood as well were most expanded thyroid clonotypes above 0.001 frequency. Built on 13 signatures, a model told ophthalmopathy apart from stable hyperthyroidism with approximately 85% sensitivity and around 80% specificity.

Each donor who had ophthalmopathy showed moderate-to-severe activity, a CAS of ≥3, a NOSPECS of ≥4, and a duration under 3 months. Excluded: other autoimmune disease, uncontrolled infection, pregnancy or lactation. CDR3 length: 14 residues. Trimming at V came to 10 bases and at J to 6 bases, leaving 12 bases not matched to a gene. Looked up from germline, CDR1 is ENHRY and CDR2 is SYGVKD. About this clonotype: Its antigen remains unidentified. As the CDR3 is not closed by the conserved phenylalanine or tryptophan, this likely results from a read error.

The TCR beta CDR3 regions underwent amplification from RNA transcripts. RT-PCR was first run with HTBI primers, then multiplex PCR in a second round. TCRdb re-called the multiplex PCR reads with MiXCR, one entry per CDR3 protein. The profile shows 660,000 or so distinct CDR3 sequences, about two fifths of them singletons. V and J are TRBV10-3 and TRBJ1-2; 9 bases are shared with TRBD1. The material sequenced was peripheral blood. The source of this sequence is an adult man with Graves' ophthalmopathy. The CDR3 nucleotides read TGTGCCACTCCCTCCGGGACAGGGAACCATGGCTACACCACC. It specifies CATPSGTGNHGYTT.